This T cell receptor (beta chain) is drawn from a study of T cell responses to AZD1222 COVID-19 vaccine. This table comes from immunoSEQ multiplex PCR, and its TCRdb copy is limited to in-frame clones, with some not included. The repertoire holds 130,000 or so clones, with 86% as singletons. The CDR3 totals 16 residues. The trim removed 6 bases at V and 1 base at J, leaving 9 bases unmatched. Germline lookup yields CDR1 SEHNR and CDR2 FQNEAQ (reference sequence). The material was peripheral blood, obtained on day 0 of AZD1222 vaccination. This TCR derives from an adult in good health. This rearrangement joins TRBV7-9 to TRBJ2-3; the match to TRBD1 covers 8 bases. DNA for the CDR3: TGTGCCAGCAGGGACAGGGCGGCGGCGGGCACAGATACGCAGTATTTT. Amino acid sequence: CASRDRAAAGTDTQYF.